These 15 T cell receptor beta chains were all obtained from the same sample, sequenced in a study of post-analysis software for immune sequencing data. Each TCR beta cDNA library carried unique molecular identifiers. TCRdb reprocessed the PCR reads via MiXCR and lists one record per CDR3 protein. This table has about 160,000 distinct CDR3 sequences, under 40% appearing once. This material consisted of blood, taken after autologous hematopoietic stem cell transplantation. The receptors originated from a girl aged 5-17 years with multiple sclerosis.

Here the CDR3 reads CASSRRVRAGETQYF. The CDR3 DNA sequence: TGTGCCAGCTCACGAAGAGTTAGGGCCGGAGAGACCCAGTACTTC. The genes are TRBV18 and TRBJ2-5; unclear D gene. Per the germline V gene, CDR1 is KGHSH and CDR2 is LQKENI. This CDR3 spans 15 amino acids. Deletions cut 4 bases from V and 4 bases from J, with 16 bases between.

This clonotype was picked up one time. The CDR3 here is CASSVGVDRYEQYF. CDR3 DNA sequence: TGTGCCAGCAGCGTAGGAGTAGACCGCTACGAGCAGTACTTC. The genes are TRBV9 and TRBJ2-7; D remains unclear. Germline values: CDR1 SGDLS, CDR2 YYNGEE. This CDR3 spans 14 amino acids. The V end was cut by 0 bases, the J end by 3 bases, with 10 bases between.

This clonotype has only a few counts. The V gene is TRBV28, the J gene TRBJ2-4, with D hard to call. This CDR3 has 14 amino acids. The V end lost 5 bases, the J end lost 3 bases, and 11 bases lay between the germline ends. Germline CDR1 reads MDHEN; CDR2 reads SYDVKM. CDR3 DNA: TGTGCCAGCAGTCCCCCATTAGGCAAAAACATTCAGTACTTC. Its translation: CASSPPLGKNIQYF.

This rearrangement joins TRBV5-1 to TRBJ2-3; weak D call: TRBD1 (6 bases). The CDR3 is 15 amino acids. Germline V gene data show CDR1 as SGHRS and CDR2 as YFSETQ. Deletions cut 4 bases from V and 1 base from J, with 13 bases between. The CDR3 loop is CASSLRDMGTDTQYF. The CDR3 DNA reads TGCGCCAGCAGCCTCCGGGACATGGGCACAGATACGCAGTATTTT.

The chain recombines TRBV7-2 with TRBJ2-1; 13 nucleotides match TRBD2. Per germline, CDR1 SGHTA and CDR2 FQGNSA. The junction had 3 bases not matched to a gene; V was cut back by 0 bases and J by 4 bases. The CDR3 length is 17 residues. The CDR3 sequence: CASSLAPLAGGYNEQFF. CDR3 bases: TGTGCCAGCAGCTTAGCCCCACTAGCGGGAGGGTACAATGAGCAGTTCTTC.

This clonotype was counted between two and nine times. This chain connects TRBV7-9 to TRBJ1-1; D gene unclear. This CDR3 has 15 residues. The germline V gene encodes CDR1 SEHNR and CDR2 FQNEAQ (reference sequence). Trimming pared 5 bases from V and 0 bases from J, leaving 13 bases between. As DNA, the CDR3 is TGTGCCAGCAGCCAGACAACTCAATTGAACACTGAAGCTTTCTTT. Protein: CASSQTTQLNTEAFF.

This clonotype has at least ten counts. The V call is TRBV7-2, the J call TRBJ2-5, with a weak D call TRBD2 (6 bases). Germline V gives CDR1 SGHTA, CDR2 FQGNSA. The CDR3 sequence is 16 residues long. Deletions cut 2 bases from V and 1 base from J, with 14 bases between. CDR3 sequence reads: CASSLTGRRGQETQYF. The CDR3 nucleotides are TGTGCCAGCAGCTTAACGGGACGGAGGGGCCAAGAGACCCAGTACTTC.

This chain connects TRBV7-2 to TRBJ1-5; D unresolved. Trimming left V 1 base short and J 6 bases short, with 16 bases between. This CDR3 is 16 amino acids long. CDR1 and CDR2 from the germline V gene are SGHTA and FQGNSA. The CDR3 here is CASSLEDALWGQPQHF. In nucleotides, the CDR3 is TGTGCCAGCAGCTTAGAAGACGCTCTTTGGGGTCAGCCCCAGCATTTT. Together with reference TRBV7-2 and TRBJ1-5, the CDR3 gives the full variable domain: GAGVSQSPSNKVTEKGKDVELRCDPISGHTALYWYRQSLGQGLEFLIYFQGNSAPDKSGLPSDRFSAERTGGSVSTLTIQRTQQEDSAVYLCASSLEDALWGQPQHFGDGTRLSIL.

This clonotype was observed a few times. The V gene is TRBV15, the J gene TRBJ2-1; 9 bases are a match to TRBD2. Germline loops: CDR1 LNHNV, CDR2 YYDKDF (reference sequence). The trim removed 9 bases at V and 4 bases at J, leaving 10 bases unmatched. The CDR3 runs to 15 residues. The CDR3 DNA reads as TGTGCCACTCTCGGGGGGCGGGAGGGATACAATGAGCAGTTCTTC. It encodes CATLGGREGYNEQFF. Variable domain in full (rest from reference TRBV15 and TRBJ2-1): DAMVIQNPRYQVTQFGKPVTLSCSQTLNHNVMYWYQQKSSQAPKLLFHYYDKDFNNEADTPDNFQSRRPNTSFCFLDIRSPGLGDTAMYLCATLGGREGYNEQFFGPGTRLTVL.

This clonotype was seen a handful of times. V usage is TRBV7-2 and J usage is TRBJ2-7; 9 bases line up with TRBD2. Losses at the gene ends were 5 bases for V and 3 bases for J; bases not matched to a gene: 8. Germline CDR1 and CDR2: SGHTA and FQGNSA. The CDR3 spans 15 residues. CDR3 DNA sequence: TGTGCCAGCAGCCTGACTAGCGGTTCTTTCTACGAGCAGTACTTC. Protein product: CASSLTSGSFYEQYF.

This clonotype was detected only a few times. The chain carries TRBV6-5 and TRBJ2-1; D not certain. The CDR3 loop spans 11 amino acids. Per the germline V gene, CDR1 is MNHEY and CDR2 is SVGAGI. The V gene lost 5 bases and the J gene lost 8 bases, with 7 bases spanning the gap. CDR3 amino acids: CASSLSDEQFF. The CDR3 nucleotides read TGTGCCAGCAGTCTAAGTGATGAGCAGTTCTTC.

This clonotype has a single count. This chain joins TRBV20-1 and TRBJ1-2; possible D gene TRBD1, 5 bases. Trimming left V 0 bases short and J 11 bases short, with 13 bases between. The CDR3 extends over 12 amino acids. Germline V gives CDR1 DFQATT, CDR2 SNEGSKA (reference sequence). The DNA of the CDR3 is TGCAGTGCTAGAGATCTGGGGGAGAGGTACACCTTC. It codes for CSARDLGERYTF.

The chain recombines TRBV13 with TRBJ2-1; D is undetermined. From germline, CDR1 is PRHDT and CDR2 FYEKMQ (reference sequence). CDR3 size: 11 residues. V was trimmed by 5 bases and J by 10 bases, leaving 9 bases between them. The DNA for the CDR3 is TGTGCCAGCAGCCCTCTTCGGGAGCAGTTCTTC. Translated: CASSPLREQFF.

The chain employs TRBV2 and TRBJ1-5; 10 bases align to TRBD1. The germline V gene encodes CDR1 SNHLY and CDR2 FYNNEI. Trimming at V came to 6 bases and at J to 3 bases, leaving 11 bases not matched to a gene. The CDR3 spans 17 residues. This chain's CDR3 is CASSAHPGQGSNQPQHF. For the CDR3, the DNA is TGTGCCAGCAGCGCCCATCCGGGACAGGGGTCCAATCAGCCCCAGCATTTT.

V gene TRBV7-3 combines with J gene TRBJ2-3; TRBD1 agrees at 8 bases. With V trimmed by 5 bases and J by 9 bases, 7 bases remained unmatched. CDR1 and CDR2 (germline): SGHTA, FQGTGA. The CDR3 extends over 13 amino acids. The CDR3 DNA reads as TGTGCCAGCAGCCCCCGACAGGGGTGGACGCAGTATTTT. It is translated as CASSPRQGWTQYF.